These 2 T cell receptor beta chains came from one sample sequenced in a study of identical twins. MiXCR was run by TCRdb on the 5' RACE reads, yielding one entry per CDR3 protein. The sample lists some 200,000 distinct CDR3 sequences; around 8.1% were seen once. The sample also formed part of further work on yellow fever vaccine responses in identical twins.

Material for sequencing was memory (CD45RO+) T cells sorted from blood. Source of these receptors: a woman between 18 and 30 years old in good health.

At least ten counts were recorded for this clonotype. The chain uses TRBV5-1 and TRBJ1-4, with D unresolved. There are 13 residues in the CDR3. V shed 0 bases and J shed 5 bases, with 5 bases lying between them. The germline V gene encodes CDR1 SGHRS and CDR2 YFSETQ. DNA for the CDR3: TGCGCCAGCAGCTTGGCCAAGAATGAAAAACTGTTTTTT. This codes for CASSLAKNEKLFF.

This clonotype appeared many times. This chain uses TRBV5-1 with TRBJ2-5, with unresolved D. Per germline, CDR1 SGHRS and CDR2 YFSETQ. The V gene lost 3 bases and the J gene lost 2 bases, with 8 bases spanning the gap. This CDR3 has 13 amino acids. The CDR3 sequence is CASSSSTQETQYF. The CDR3, as DNA: TGCGCCAGCAGCTCTTCGACACAAGAGACCCAGTACTTC.